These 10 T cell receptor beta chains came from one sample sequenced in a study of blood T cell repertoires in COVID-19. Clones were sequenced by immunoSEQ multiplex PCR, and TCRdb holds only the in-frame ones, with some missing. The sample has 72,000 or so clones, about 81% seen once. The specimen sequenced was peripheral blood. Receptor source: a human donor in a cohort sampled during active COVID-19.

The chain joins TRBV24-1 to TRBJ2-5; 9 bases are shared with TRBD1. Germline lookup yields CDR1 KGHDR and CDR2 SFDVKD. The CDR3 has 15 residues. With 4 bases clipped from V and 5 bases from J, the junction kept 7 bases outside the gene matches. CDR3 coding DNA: TGTGCCACCAGTGAATGGACAGGGGCGTTGGAGACCCAGTACTTC. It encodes CATSEWTGALETQYF.

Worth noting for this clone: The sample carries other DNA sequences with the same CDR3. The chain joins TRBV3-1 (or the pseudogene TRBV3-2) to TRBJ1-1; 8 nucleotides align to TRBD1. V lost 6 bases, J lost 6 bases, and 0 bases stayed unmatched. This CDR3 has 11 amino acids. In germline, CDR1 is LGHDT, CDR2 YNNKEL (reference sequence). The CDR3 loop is CASRQGAEAFF. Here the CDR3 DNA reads TGTGCCAGCAGACAGGGGGCTGAAGCTTTCTTT.

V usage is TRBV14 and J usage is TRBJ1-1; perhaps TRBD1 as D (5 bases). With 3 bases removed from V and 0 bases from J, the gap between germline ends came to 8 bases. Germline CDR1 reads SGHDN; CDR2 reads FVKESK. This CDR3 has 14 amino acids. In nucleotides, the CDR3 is TGTGCCAGCAGCCAGCCAGGGATGAACACTGAAGCTTTCTTT. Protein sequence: CASSQPGMNTEAFF. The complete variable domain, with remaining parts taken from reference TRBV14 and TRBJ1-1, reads EAGVTQFPSHSVIEKGQTVTLRCDPISGHDNLYWYRRVMGKEIKFLLHFVKESKQDESGMPNNRFLAERTGGTYSTLKVQPAELEDSGVYFCASSQPGMNTEAFFGQGTRLTVV.

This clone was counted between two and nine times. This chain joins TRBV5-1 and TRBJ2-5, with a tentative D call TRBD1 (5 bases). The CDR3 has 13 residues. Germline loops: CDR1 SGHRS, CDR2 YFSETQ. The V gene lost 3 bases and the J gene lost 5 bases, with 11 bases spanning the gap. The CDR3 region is CASSSRGGETQYF. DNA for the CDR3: TGCGCCAGCAGCTCAAGGGGTGGGGAGACCCAGTACTTC.

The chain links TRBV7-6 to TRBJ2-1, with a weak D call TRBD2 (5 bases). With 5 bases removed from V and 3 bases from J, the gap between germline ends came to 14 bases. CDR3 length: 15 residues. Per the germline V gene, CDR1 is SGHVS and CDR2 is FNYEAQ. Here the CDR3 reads CASSPLSGSYNEQFF. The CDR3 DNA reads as TGTGCCAGCAGCCCCTTATCGGGGAGCTACAATGAGCAGTTCTTC. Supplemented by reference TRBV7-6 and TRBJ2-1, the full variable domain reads GAGVSQSPRYKVTKRGQDVALRCDPISGHVSLYWYRQALGQGPEFLTYFNYEAQQDKSGLPNDRFSAERPEGSISTLTIQRTEQRDSAMYRCASSPLSGSYNEQFFGPGTRLTVL.

The CDR3 nucleotides read TGTGCCAGCAGCCCAGGACAGTTTTTTCAATCCTACGAGCAGTACTTC. This encodes CASSPGQFFQSYEQYF. The chain links TRBV5-6 to TRBJ2-7; D is possibly TRBD1 (6 bases). Germline CDR1 SGHDT, CDR2 YYEEEE. The CDR3 runs 16 residues. Trimming stripped 4 bases from V and 1 base from J, with 18 bases between.

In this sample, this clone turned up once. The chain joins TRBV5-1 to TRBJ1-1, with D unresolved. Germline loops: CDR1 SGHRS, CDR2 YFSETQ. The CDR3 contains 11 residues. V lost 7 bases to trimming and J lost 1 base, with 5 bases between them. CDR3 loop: CASAGNTEAFF. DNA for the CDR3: TGCGCCAGCGCCGGGAACACTGAAGCTTTCTTT.

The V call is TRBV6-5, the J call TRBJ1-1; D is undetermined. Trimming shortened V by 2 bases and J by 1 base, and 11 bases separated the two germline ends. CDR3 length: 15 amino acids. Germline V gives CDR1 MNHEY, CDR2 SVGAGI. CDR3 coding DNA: TGTGCCAGCAGTTACGGTCCAGGAGGGAACACTGAAGCTTTCTTT. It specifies CASSYGPGGNTEAFF.

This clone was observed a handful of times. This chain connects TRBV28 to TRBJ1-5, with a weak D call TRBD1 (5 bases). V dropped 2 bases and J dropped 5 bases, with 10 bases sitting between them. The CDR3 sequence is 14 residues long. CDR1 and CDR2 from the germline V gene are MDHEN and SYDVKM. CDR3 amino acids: CASSLVGTDQPQHF. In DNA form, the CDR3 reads TGTGCCAGCAGTTTAGTTGGGACTGATCAGCCCCAGCATTTT.

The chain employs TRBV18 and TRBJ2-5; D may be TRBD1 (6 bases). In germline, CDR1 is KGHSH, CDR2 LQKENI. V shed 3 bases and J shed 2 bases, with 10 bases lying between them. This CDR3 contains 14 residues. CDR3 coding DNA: TGTGCCAGCTCACCTGAGACAGGTCAAGAGACCCAGTACTTC. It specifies CASSPETGQETQYF.